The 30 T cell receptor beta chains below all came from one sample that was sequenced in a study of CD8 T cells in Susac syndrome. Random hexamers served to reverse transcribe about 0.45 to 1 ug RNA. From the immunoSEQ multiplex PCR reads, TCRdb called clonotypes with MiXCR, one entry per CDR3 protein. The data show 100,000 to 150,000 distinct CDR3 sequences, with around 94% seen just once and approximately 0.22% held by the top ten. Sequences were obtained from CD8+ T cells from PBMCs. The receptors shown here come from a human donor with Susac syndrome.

Here the CDR3 DNA reads TGTGCCAGCAGCTGGGGACTAGCGGGGGTAGAGACCCAGTACTTC. Translation gives CASSWGLAGVETQYF. The rearrangement joins TRBV13 to TRBJ2-5; 14 nucleotides match TRBD2. Germline CDR1 is PRHDT and CDR2 is FYEKMQ (reference sequence). V gave up 4 bases and J gave up 4 bases; unmatched junction bases: 2. This CDR3 contains 15 residues.

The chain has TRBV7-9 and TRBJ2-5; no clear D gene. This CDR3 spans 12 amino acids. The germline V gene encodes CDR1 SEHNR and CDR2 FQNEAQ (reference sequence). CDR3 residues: CASRSVQETQYF. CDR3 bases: TGTGCATCGAGGTCCGTCCAAGAGACCCAGTACTTC. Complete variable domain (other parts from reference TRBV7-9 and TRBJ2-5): DTGVSQNPRHKITKRGQNVTFRCDPISEHNRLYWYRQTLGQGPEFLTYFQNEAQLEKSRLLSDRFSAERPKGSFSTLEIQRTEQGDSAMYLCASRSVQETQYFGPGTRLLVL.

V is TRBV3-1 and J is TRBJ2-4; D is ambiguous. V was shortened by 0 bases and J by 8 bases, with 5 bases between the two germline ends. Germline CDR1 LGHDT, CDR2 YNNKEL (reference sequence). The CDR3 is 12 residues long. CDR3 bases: TGTGCCAGCAGCCAAGATTGGGACATTCAGTACTTC. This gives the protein CASSQDWDIQYF. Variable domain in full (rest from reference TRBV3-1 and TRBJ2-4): DTAVSQTPKYLVTQMGNDKSIKCEQNLGHDTMYWYKQDSKKFLKIMFSYNNKELIINETVPNRFSPKSPDKAHLNLHINSLELGDSAVYFCASSQDWDIQYFGAGTRLSVL.

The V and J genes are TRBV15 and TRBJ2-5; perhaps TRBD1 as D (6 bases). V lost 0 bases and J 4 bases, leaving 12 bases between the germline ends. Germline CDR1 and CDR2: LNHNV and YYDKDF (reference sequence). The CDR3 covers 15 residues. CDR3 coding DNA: TGTGCCACCAGCAGAGATGGCCAGGGGTTAGAGACCCAGTACTTC. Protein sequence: CATSRDGQGLETQYF.

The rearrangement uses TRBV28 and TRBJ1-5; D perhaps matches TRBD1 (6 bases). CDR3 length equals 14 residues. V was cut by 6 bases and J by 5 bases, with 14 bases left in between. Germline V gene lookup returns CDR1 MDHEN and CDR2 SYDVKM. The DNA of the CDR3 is TGTGCCAGCAGACAGGGTATGGAGGATCAGCCCCAGCATTTT. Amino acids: CASRQGMEDQPQHF. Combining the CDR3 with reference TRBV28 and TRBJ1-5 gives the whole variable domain DVKVTQSSRYLVKRTGEKVFLECVQDMDHENMFWYRQDPGLGLRLIYFSYDVKMKEKGDIPEGYSVSREKKERFSLILESASTNQTSMYLCASRQGMEDQPQHFGDGTRLSIL.

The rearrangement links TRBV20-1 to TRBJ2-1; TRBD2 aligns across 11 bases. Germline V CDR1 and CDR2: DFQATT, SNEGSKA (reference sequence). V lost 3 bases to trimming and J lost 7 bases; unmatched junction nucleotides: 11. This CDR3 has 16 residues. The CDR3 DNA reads TGCAGTGCTAGGGTCAAACTAGCGGGAGTTAGGAATGAGCAGTTCTTC. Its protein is CSARVKLAGVRNEQFF.

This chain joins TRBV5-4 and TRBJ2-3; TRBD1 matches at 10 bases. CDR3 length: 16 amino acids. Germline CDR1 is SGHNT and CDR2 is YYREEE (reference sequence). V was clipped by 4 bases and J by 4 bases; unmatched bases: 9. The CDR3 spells CASSGGDRGTSDTQYF. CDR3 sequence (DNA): TGTGCCAGCAGCGGAGGGGACAGGGGCACCTCAGATACGCAGTATTTT.

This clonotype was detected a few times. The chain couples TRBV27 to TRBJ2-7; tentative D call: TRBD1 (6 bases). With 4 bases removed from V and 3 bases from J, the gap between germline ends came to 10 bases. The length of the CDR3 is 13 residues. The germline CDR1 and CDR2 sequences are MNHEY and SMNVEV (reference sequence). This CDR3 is CASSSGQNYEQYF. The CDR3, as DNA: TGTGCCAGCAGTTCCGGACAGAACTACGAGCAGTACTTC.

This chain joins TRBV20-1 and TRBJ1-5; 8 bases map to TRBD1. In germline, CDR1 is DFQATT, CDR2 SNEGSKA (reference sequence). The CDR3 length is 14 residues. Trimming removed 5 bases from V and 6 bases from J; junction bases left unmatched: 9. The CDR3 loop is CSAPDRGGFQPQHF. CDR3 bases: TGCAGTGCTCCCGACAGGGGAGGGTTTCAGCCCCAGCATTTT.

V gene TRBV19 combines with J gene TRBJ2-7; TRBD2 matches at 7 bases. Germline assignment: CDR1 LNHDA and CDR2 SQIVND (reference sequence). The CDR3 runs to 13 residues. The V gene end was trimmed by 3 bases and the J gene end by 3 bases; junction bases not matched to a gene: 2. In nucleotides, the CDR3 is TGTGCCAGTAGTATGCTAGCGGACTACGAGCAGTACTTC. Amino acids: CASSMLADYEQYF.

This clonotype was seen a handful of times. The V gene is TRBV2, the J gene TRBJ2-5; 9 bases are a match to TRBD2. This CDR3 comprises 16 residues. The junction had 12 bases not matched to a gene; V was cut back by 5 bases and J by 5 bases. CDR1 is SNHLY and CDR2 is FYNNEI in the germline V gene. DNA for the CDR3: TGTGCCAGCAGTACCCAGGGTAGCGGGAGATTGGAGACCCAGTACTTC. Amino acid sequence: CASSTQGSGRLETQYF.

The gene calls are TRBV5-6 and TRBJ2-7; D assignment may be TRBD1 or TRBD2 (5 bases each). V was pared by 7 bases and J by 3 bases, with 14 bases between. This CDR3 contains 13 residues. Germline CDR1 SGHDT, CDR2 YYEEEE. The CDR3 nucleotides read TGTGCCAGCGGCCCCCGGGGCAACTACGAGCAGTACTTC. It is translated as CASGPRGNYEQYF.

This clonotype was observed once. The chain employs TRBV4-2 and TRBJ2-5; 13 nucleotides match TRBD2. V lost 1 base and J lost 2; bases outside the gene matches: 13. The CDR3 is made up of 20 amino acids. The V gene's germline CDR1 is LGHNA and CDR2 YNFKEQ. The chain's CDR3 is CASSQAVTSGRAGGQETQYF. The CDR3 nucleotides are TGTGCCAGCAGCCAAGCGGTCACTAGCGGGAGGGCCGGAGGGCAAGAGACCCAGTACTTC.

This CDR3 is CSAIELGYEQYF. CDR3 nucleotides: TGCAGTGCCATCGAGTTAGGCTACGAGCAGTACTTC. The chain couples TRBV20-1 to TRBJ2-7; D gene unclear. The CDR3 contains 12 residues. Trimming pared 6 bases from V and 3 bases from J, leaving 12 bases between. CDR1 is DFQATT, CDR2 SNEGSKA, per germline (reference sequence).

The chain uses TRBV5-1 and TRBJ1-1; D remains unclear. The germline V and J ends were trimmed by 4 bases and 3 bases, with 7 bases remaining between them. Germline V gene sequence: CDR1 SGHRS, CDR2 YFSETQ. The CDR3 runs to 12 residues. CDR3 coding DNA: TGCGCCAGCAGCCCAAGCGACACTGAAGCTTTCTTT. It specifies CASSPSDTEAFF.

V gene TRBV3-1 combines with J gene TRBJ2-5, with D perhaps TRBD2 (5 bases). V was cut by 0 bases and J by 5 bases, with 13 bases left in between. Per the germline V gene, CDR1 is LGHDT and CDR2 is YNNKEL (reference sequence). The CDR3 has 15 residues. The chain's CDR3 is CASSQDGRPSETQYF. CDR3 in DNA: TGTGCCAGCAGCCAAGACGGCCGACCTAGCGAGACCCAGTACTTC.

The CDR3 loop reads CASSPVPGGLGFHTEQFF. Here the CDR3 DNA reads TGTGCCAGCAGCCCCGTACCGGGAGGCCTTGGTTTTCACACTGAGCAGTTCTTC. The V and J genes are TRBV7-9 and TRBJ2-1; 7 bases are shared with TRBD2. This CDR3 has 18 amino acids. The germline V gene encodes CDR1 SEHNR and CDR2 FQNEAQ (reference sequence). J was trimmed by 9 bases and V by 5 bases; bases with no gene match: 22.

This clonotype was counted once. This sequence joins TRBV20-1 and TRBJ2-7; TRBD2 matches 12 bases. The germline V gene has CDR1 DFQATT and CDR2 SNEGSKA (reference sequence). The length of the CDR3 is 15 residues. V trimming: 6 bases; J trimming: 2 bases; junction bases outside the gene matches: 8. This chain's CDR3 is CSASLAGGLAYEQYF. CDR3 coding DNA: TGCAGTGCGTCACTAGCGGGAGGCCTTGCCTACGAGCAGTACTTC.

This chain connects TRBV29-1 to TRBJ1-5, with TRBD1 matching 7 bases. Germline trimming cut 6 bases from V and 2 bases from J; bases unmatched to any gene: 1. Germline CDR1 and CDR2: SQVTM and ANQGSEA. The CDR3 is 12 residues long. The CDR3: CSVGQGNQPQHF. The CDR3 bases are TGCAGCGTCGGACAGGGCAATCAGCCCCAGCATTTT.

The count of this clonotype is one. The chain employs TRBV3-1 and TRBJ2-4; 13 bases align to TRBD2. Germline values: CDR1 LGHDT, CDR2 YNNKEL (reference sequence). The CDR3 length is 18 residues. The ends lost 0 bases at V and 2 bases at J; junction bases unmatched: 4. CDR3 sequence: CASSQDRTSGGPKNIQYF. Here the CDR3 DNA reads TGTGCCAGCAGCCAAGATCGGACTAGCGGGGGACCCAAAAACATTCAGTACTTC.

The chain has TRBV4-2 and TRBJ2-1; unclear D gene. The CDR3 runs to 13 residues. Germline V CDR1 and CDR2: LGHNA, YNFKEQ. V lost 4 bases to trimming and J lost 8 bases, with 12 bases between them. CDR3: CASSRQIGDEQFF. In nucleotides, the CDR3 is TGTGCCAGCAGCCGCCAGATTGGCGATGAGCAGTTCTTC.

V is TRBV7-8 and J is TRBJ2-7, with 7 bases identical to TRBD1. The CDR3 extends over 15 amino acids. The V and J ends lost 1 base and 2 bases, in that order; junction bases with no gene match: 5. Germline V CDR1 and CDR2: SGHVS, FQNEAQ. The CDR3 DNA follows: TGTGCCAGCAGCTTAGTGGGGACAGAGACCTACGAGCAGTACTTC. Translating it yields CASSLVGTETYEQYF.

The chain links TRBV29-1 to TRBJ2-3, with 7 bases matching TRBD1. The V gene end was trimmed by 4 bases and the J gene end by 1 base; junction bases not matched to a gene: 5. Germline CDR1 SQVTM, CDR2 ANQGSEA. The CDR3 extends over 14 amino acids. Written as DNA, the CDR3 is TGCAGCGTTGCCACAGGGGTGCGCACAGATACGCAGTATTTT. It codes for CSVATGVRTDTQYF.

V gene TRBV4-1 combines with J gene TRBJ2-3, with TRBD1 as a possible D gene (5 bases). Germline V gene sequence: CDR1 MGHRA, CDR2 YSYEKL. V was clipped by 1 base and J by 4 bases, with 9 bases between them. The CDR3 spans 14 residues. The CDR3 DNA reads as TGCGCCAGCAGCCAAGGCCAGGGTCCAGATACGCAGTATTTT. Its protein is CASSQGQGPDTQYF.

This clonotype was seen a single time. The CDR3 sequence is CASSPLGGAGNEQFF. CDR3 DNA: TGTGCCAGCTCACCACTCGGGGGGGCCGGGAATGAGCAGTTCTTC. The chain uses TRBV18 and TRBJ2-1, with 8 bases matching TRBD2. V lost 1 base and J lost 7; bases outside the gene matches: 6. This CDR3 comprises 15 residues. Germline V lookup: CDR1 KGHSH, CDR2 LQKENI.

The CDR3 DNA sequence: TGTGCCAGCAGCCAATCGGTCGGACAGTTCACAGATACGCAGTATTTT. It specifies CASSQSVGQFTDTQYF. V gene TRBV16 combines with J gene TRBJ2-3, with D tentatively TRBD1 (6 bases). This CDR3 has 16 residues. V gave up 0 bases and J gave up 2 bases, with 12 bases separating them. Germline-derived CDR1 and CDR2 are KGHSY and FQNENV.

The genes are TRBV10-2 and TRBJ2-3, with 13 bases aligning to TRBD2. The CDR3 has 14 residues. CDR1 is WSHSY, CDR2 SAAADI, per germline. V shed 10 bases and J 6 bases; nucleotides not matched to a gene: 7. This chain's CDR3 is CATTLAGGPDTQYF. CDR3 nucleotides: TGCGCCACCACACTAGCGGGGGGGCCCGATACGCAGTATTTT.

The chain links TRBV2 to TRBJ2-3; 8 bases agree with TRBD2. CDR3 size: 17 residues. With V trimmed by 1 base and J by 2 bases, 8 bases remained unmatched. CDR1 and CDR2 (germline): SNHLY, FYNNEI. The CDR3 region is CASSEVRVAGLTDTQYF. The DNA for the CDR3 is TGTGCCAGCAGTGAAGTCCGAGTAGCGGGGCTCACAGATACGCAGTATTTT.

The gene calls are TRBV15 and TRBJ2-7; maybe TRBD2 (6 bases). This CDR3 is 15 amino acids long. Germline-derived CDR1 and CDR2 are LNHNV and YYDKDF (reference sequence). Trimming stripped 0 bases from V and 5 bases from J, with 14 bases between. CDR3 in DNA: TGTGCCACCAGCAGAGATCGGGGGTCCCCGGACGAGCAGTACTTC. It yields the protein CATSRDRGSPDEQYF.

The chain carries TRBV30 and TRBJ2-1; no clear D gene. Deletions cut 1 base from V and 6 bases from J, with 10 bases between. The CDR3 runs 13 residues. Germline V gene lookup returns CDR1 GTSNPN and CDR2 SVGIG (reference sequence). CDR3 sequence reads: CAWSATEPNEQFF. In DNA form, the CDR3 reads TGTGCCTGGAGTGCGACGGAGCCCAATGAGCAGTTCTTC.